This T cell receptor beta chain came from a study of identical twins. Each CDR3 protein gets one entry after TCRdb re-called the 5' RACE reads with MiXCR. In the table there are about 520,000 distinct CDR3 sequences, roughly a fifth of which are singletons. From germline, CDR1 is SGHVS and CDR2 FNYEAQ. There are 13 residues in the CDR3. The V end was cut by 4 bases, the J end by 7 bases, with 11 bases between. The same specimen was also included in a second study, on T cells expressing NK-cell markers. That report adds: From sorted CD3+CD56+NKG2C+, CD3+CD56+NKG2C- and CD3+CD56-NKG2C+ T cells came the TCR beta repertoires.

The sample was CD4+ T cells sorted from blood. This chain uses TRBV7-6 with TRBJ1-5, with no clear D. This receptor was identified in a woman under 30 in good health. This CDR3 reads CASSSGGGQPQHF. The CDR3 DNA is TGTGCCAGCAGCTCGGGTGGTGGGCAGCCCCAGCATTTT.